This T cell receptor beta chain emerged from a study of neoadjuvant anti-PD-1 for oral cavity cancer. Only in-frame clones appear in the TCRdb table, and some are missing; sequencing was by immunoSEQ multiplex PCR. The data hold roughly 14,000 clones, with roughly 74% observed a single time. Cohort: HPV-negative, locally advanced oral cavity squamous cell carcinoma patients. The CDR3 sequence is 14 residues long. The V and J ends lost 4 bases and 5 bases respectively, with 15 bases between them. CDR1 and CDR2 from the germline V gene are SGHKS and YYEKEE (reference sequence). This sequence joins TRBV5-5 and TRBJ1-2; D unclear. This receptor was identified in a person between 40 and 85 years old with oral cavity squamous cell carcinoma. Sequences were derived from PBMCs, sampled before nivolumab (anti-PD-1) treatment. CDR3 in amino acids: CASSPGRILYGYTF. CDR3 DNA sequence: TGTGCCAGCAGCCCTGGGAGGATTTTATATGGCTACACCTTC.